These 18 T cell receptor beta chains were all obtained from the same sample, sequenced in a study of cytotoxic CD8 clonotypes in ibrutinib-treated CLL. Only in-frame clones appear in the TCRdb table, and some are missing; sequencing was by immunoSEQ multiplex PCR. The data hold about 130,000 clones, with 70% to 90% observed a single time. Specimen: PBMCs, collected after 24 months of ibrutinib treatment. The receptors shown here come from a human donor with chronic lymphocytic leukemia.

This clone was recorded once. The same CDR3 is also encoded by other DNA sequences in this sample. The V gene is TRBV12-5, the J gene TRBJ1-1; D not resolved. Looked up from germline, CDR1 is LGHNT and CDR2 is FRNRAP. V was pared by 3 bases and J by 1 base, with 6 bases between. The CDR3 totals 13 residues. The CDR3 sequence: CASGLEANTEAFF. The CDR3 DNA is TGTGCTAGTGGTTTAGAGGCGAACACTGAAGCTTTCTTT.

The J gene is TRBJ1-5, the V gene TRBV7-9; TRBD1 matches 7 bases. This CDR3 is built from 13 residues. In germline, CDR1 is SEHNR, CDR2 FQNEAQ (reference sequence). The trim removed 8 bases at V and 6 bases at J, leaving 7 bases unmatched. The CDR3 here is CASSETGRQPQHF. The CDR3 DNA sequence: TGTGCCAGCTCGGAGACAGGGCGTCAGCCCCAGCATTTT.

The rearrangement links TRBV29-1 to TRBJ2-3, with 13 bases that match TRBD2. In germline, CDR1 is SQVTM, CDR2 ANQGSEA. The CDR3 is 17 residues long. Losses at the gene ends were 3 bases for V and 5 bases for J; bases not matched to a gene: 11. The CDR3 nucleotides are TGCAGCGTTGATATTGTACTAGCGGGGGGGCCAGTAGATACGCAGTATTTT. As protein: CSVDIVLAGGPVDTQYF.

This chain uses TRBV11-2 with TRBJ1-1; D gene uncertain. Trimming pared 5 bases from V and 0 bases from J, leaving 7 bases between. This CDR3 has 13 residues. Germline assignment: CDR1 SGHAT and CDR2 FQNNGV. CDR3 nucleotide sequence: TGTGCCAGCAGCGACGCATTGAACACTGAAGCTTTCTTT. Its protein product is CASSDALNTEAFF.

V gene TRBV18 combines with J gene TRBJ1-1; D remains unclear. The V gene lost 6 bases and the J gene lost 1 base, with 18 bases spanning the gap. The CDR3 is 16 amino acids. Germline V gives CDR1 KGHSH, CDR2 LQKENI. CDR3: CASSPGTTRGNTEAFF. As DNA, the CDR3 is TGTGCCAGCTCTCCTGGAACCACGCGGGGGAACACTGAAGCTTTCTTT.

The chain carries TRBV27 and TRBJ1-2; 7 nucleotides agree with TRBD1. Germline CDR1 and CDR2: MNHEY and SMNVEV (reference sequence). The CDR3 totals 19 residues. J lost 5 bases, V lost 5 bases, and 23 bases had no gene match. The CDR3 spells CASSRGISTGLGLVYGYTF. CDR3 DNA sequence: TGTGCCAGCAGTCGGGGGATCTCGACAGGGTTGGGGTTAGTGTATGGCTACACCTTC.

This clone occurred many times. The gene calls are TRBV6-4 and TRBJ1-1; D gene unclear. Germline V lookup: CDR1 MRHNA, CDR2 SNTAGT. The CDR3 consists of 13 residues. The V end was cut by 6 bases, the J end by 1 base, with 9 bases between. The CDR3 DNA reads TGTGCCAGCAGCGAAACAAGGAACACTGAAGCTTTCTTT. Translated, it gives CASSETRNTEAFF.

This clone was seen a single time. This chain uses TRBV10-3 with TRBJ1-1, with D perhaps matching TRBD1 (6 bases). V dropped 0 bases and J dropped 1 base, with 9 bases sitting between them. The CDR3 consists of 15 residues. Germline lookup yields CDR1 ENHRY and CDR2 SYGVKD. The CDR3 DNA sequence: TGTGCCATCAGTGAGTCCAGGGGCCAGAACACTGAAGCTTTCTTT. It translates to CAISESRGQNTEAFF.

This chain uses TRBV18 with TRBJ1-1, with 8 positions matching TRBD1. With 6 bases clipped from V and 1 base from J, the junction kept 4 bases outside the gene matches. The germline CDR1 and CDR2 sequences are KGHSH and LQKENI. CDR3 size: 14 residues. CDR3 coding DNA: TGTGCCAGCTCCCCGGACAGGGAGAACACTGAAGCTTTCTTT. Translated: CASSPDRENTEAFF.

CDR3 residues: CASSPYHFSGTVRGNQPQHF. DNA of the CDR3: TGCGCCAGCAGCCCATATCATTTCTCCGGGACAGTTCGTGGTAATCAGCCCCAGCATTTT. The rearrangement links TRBV4-1 to TRBJ1-5; 7 bases are shared with TRBD1. With 4 bases clipped from V and 4 bases from J, the junction kept 22 bases outside the gene matches. Germline CDR1 reads MGHRA; CDR2 reads YSYEKL. CDR3 length: 20 residues.

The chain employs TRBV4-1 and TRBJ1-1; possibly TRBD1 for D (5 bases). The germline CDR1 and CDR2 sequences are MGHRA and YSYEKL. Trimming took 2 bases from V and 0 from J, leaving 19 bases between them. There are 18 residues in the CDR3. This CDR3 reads CASSQMANRNLMNTEAFF. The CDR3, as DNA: TGCGCCAGCAGCCAAATGGCGAACAGGAACCTTATGAACACTGAAGCTTTCTTT.

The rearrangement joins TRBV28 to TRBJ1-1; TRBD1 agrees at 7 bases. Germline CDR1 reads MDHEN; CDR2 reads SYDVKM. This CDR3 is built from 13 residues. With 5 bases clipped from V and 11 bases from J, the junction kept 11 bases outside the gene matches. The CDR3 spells CASSLRQGNMAFF. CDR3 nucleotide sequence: TGTGCCAGCAGTCTTAGACAGGGAAATATGGCTTTCTTT.

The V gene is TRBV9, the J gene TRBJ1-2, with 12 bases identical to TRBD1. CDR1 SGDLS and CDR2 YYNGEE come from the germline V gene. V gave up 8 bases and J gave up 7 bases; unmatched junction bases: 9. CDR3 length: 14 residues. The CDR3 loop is CASSRDRGQGGYTF. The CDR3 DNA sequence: TGTGCCAGTTCCCGGGACAGGGGGCAGGGTGGCTACACCTTC.

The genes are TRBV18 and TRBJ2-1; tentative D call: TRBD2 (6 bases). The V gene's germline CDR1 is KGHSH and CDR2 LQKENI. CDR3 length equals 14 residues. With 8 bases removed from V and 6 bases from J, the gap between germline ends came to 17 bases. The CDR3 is CASQGSVGGNEQFF. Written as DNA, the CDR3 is TGTGCCAGCCAGGGCTCGGTGGGGGGCAATGAGCAGTTCTTC. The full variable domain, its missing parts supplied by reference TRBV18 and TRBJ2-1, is NAGVMQNPRHLVRRRGQEARLRCSPMKGHSHVYWYRQLPEEGLKFMVYLQKENIIDESGMPKERFSAEFPKEGPSILRIQQVVRGDSAAYFCASQGSVGGNEQFFGPGTRLTVL.

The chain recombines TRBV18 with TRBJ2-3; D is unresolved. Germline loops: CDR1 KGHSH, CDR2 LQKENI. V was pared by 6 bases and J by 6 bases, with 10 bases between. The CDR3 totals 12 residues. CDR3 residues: CASSQGWDTQYF. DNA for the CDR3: TGTGCCAGCTCCCAAGGGTGGGATACGCAGTATTTT.

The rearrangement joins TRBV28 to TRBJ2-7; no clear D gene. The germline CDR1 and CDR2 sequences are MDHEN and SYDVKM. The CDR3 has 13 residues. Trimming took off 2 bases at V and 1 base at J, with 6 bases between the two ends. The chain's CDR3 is CASSLTFSYEQYF. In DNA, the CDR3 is TGTGCCAGCAGTTTAACCTTTTCCTACGAGCAGTACTTC.

The CDR3 coding sequence is TGTGCCAGCTCACCGAGGGGCACAGATACGCAGTATTTT. The encoded protein is CASSPRGTDTQYF. V usage is TRBV18 and J usage is TRBJ2-3; TRBD2 might be the D (5 bases). Trimming left V 3 bases short and J 1 base short, with 5 bases between. This CDR3 has 13 amino acids. Germline V gene sequence: CDR1 KGHSH, CDR2 LQKENI.

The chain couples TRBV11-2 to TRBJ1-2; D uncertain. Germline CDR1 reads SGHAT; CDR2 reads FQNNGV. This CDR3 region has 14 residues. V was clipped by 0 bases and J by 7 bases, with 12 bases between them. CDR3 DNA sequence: TGTGCCAGCAGCTTAGACCCCCGAACTGGTGGCTACACCTTC. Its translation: CASSLDPRTGGYTF.